This TCR beta chain appears in the sequencing data of a study of blood T cell repertoires in COVID-19. As for the study in general: T cells, B-cell-depleted T cells, or PBMCs supplied cDNA or gDNA.

The protocol was immunoSEQ multiplex PCR, while the TCRdb copy is restricted to in-frame clones and leaves out a portion. The sample carries about 270,000 clones, roughly 93% recorded once. Material: PBMCs or T cells enriched from blood (not recorded which). The clonotype comes from a woman aged 40 to 50 with acute COVID-19.

The CDR3 DNA sequence: TGTGCCAGCAGCCATGCTCGGGGGGTTGACACCGGGGAGCTGTTTTTT. Protein sequence: CASSHARGVDTGELFF. The J gene is TRBJ2-2, the V gene TRBV6-6, with 7 bases matching TRBD2. Germline trimming cut 6 bases from V and 3 bases from J; bases unmatched to any gene: 10. CDR1 is MNHNY and CDR2 is SVGAGI in the germline V gene (reference sequence). CDR3 length: 16 residues.